The clone carrying this T cell receptor beta chain appeared many times. The antigen is undetermined. 5'RACE, which relied on constant-segment primers, yielded TCR alpha and TCR beta cDNA libraries carrying sample barcodes and UMIs. MiXCR was run by TCRdb on the 5' RACE reads, yielding one entry per CDR3 protein. The table records roughly 14,000 distinct CDR3 sequences, about 21% of them present only once. This record comes from a study of T-cell memory formation after mild COVID-19. General study results and limits: Researchers found some responding clones in pre-infection memory, a sign that cross-reactive memory joined. Later expanders leaned CD4+, whereas clones that contracted between day 15 and 85 were balanced CD4/CD8.

Deletions cut 1 base from V and 5 bases from J, with 10 bases between. Germline assignment: CDR1 KGHDR and CDR2 SFDVKD. The CDR3 is 14 residues long. Specimen: PBMCs or a T cell subset sorted from them (not recorded which). The sequence derives from a man aged 18 to 30 who had mild COVID-19 (a few samples of this study predate the infection). Cell type and time point are not known. This sequence joins TRBV24-1 and TRBJ2-5; D is undetermined. The CDR3 protein is CATSDFRTVETQYF. CDR3 in DNA: TGTGCCACCAGTGATTTCCGGACCGTGGAGACCCAGTACTTC.